This is a list of T cell receptor beta chains from one sample in a study of cytomegalovirus exposure and HLA in healthy donors. Clones were read by immunoSEQ multiplex PCR, and TCRdb kept only the in-frame ones, dropping some. This sample has around 160,000 clones, with approximately 81% found just once. The source material was PBMCs. Receptor source: a man aged 25-45 years in good health and CMV-seropositive. Both conserved end residues are part of each CDR3. Fields, in order: D gene, J gene, V gene, clone size, CDR3 DNA, CDR3 protein. D genes are given only for firm matches. Size tells how often a clone was seen (once, few, many) or the class of an expanded clone, and some rows leave it out.

>TRBD2|TRBJ2-1|TRBV5-1|-
TGCGCCAGCAGCTTGTGGAGCGGGAGCGCTAACAATGAGCAGTTCTTC
CASSLWSGSANNEQFF
>TRBD2|TRBJ2-7|TRBV18|-
TGTGCCAGCTCAAGAAGCGGGAAGAAAAACGAGCAGTACTTC
CASSRSGKKNEQYF
>-|TRBJ2-1|TRBV30|-
TGTGCCTGGACCCCCGGAATAGCCGGTTACAATGAGCAGTTCTTC
CAWTPGIAGYNEQFF
>-|TRBJ2-3|TRBV14|-
TGTGCCAGCAGCCAAGATGGAAACAGTCCCACAGATACGCAGTATTTT
CASSQDGNSPTDTQYF
>-|TRBJ2-5|TRBV9|-
TGTGCCAGCAGCGTGGAGCCCCGGGAGACCCAGTACTTC
CASSVEPRETQYF
>TRBD1|TRBJ1-2|TRBV9|-
TGTGCCAGCAGCCTCCGCTGGGGACAGGATGGCTACACCTTC
CASSLRWGQDGYTF
>-|TRBJ1-1|TRBV30|once
TGTGCCTGGAGCAGAGGGGGCACTGAAGCTTTCTTT
CAWSRGGTEAFF
>TRBD1|TRBJ1-5|TRBV5-1|-
TGCGCCAGCAGCCCGAGGACAGGAGGCGATCAGCCCCAGCATTTT
CASSPRTGGDQPQHF
>-|TRBJ1-4|TRBV7-2|once
TGTGCCAGCAGCTCAAGCGGTGCTAGCGAAAAACTGTTTTTT
CASSSSGASEKLFF
>TRBD1|TRBJ1-5|TRBV4-1|-
TGCGCCAGCAGGCCCGGGACAGGCGAAAGCAATCAGCCCCAGCATTTT
CASRPGTGESNQPQHF
>TRBD2|TRBJ2-2|TRBV5-1|-
TGCGCCAGCAGCCCCACCGGACTAGCGGGAGGGCGGGGTACCGGGGAGCTGTTTTTT
CASSPTGLAGGRGTGELFF